This T cell receptor (beta chain) was obtained from a study of cytomegalovirus exposure and HLA in healthy donors. Study findings and constraints: The investigators catalogued some 160 TCR beta chains as cytomegalovirus-associated. In a later analysis, the majority of CMV-associated beta chains seemingly showed HLA restriction.

Regarding this clone: Its specificity is unknown.

The PCR contained 60 Vbeta and 13 Jbeta primers. Profiled with immunoSEQ multiplex PCR; TCRdb holds only in-frame clones, not every one. The sample lists approximately 100,000 clones, roughly 76% occurring once. This CDR3 has 15 amino acids. The ends lost 3 bases at V and 3 bases at J; junction bases unmatched: 6. CDR1 and CDR2 from the germline V gene are SGHNT and YYREEE (reference sequence). The sequenced sample was PBMCs. The TCR originated in a man aged 45-65 years in good health and CMV-seronegative. The chain couples TRBV5-4 to TRBJ1-1; the match to TRBD1 covers 9 bases. In nucleotides, the CDR3 is TGTGCCAGCAGCTCGGAACAGGGGGCTTACACTGAAGCTTTCTTT. Translating it yields CASSSEQGAYTEAFF. Full variable domain (rest looked up from reference TRBV5-4 and TRBJ1-1): ETGVTQSPTHLIKTRGQQVTLRCSSQSGHNTVSWYQQALGQGPQFIFQYYREEENGRGNFPPRFSGLQFPNYSSELNVNALELDDSALYLCASSSEQGAYTEAFFGQGTRLTVV.